Following are 21 T cell receptor beta chains from one sample sequenced in a study of identical twins. Each CDR3 protein gets one entry after TCRdb re-called the 5' RACE reads with MiXCR. The repertoire holds 640,000 or so distinct CDR3 sequences, with roughly 6% as singletons. What was sequenced was naive T cells sorted from blood. These receptors were obtained from a man aged 18 to 29 in good health.

On this clonotype itself: The conserved final phenylalanine or tryptophan is absent from the CDR3, which likely points to a read error. This sequence joins TRBV20-1 and TRBJ1-6, with unresolved D. Germline CDR1 and CDR2: DFQATT and SNEGSKA (reference sequence). The CDR3 is 12 amino acids. The V end lost 0 bases, the J end lost 8 bases, and 5 bases lay between the germline ends. In DNA, the CDR3 is TGCAGTGCTAGAGATCTCCATTCACCCCTCCACATT. It encodes CSARDLHSPLHI.

This clonotype was observed many times. J is TRBJ2-1 and V is TRBV27, with unresolved D. CDR1 and CDR2 (germline): MNHEY, SMNVEV (reference sequence). Deletions cut 1 base from V and 4 bases from J, with 14 bases between. CDR3 length: 16 residues. This CDR3 is CASSLLAAYSYNEQFF. The CDR3 nucleotides are TGTGCCAGCAGTTTATTGGCGGCCTACTCATACAATGAGCAGTTCTTC.

This chain uses TRBV18 with TRBJ1-1, with 11 bases matching TRBD1. The CDR3 loop spans 12 amino acids. Germline assignment: CDR1 KGHSH and CDR2 LQKENI. J was trimmed by 9 bases and V by 5 bases; bases with no gene match: 2. The CDR3 loop reads CASSADRGQAFF. The CDR3 DNA follows: TGTGCCAGCTCAGCGGACAGGGGGCAAGCTTTCTTT.

This clonotype came up many times. This chain joins TRBV24-1 and TRBJ2-2, with D perhaps matching TRBD2 (5 bases). CDR1 is KGHDR, CDR2 SFDVKD, per germline. This CDR3 contains 15 residues. The V end lost 3 bases, the J end lost 1 base, and 8 bases lay between the germline ends. CDR3 sequence: CATSDMDWNTGELFF. The DNA for the CDR3 is TGTGCCACCAGTGATATGGACTGGAACACCGGGGAGCTGTTTTTT.

This CDR3 is CASTNTRGNSPLHF. The CDR3 coding sequence is TGTGCCAGCACCAACACCAGAGGCAATTCACCCCTCCACTTT. The V gene is TRBV12-3 or TRBV12-4, the J gene TRBJ1-6; no reliable D call. V was pared by 7 bases and J by 7 bases, with 14 bases between. The CDR3 consists of 14 residues.

The V gene is TRBV4-1, the J gene TRBJ2-7; 7 positions match TRBD1. Losses at the gene ends were 0 bases for V and 5 bases for J; bases not matched to a gene: 19. The germline V gene encodes CDR1 MGHRA and CDR2 YSYEKL. The CDR3 consists of 19 residues. CDR3 nucleotide sequence: TGCGCCAGCAGCCAAGATTCACGTTTCGGAGGACAGGCCTTCGACGAGCAGTACTTC. Protein sequence: CASSQDSRFGGQAFDEQYF.

This clonotype was observed a handful of times. The V call is TRBV9, the J call TRBJ2-3, with unresolved D. V was pared by 0 bases and J by 0 bases, with 11 bases between. This CDR3 is 16 amino acids long. Germline assignment: CDR1 SGDLS and CDR2 YYNGEE. CDR3 residues: CASSVGPSDSTDTQYF. In DNA form, the CDR3 reads TGTGCCAGCAGCGTAGGCCCCTCGGACAGCACAGATACGCAGTATTTT.

The J gene is TRBJ2-5, the V gene TRBV5-1; D is perhaps TRBD1 or TRBD2 (5 bases each). The germline V gene has CDR1 SGHRS and CDR2 YFSETQ. The CDR3 consists of 13 residues. Deletions cut 0 bases from V and 4 bases from J, with 7 bases between. As DNA, the CDR3 is TGCGCCAGCAGCTTGGATGGGACAGAGACCCAGTACTTC. Its protein is CASSLDGTETQYF.

V is TRBV5-1 and J is TRBJ1-2, with a tentative D call TRBD1 (5 bases). With 5 bases removed from V and 0 bases from J, the gap between germline ends came to 11 bases. The CDR3 covers 14 residues. Germline-derived CDR1 and CDR2 are SGHRS and YFSETQ. The CDR3 nucleotides read TGCGCCAGCAGTGTCAGGGTTGCTAACTATGGCTACACCTTC. It translates to CASSVRVANYGYTF.

This clonotype was picked up a small number of times. The chain recombines TRBV18 with TRBJ2-3, with TRBD2 matching 8 bases. The CDR3 runs to 15 residues. Trimming removed 5 bases from V and 2 bases from J; junction bases left unmatched: 6. In germline, CDR1 is KGHSH, CDR2 LQKENI. The CDR3 here is CASSTGTRATDTQYF. The CDR3 DNA sequence: TGTGCCAGCTCAACCGGGACTAGGGCCACAGATACGCAGTATTTT.

This clonotype was recorded many times. The J gene is TRBJ2-4, the V gene TRBV12-3 or TRBV12-4; tentatively, D is TRBD1 or TRBD2 (6 bases each). The CDR3 covers 16 residues. V was clipped by 10 bases and J by 1 base, with 20 bases between them. CDR3 sequence reads: CATRSGASFAKNIQYF. DNA of the CDR3: TGTGCCACCAGATCGGGGGCCTCTTTTGCCAAAAACATTCAGTACTTC.

The chain carries TRBV7-3 and TRBJ2-7; D unclear. From germline, CDR1 is SGHTA and CDR2 FQGTGA. The CDR3 runs 15 residues. Trimming pared 5 bases from V and 7 bases from J, leaving 21 bases between. The CDR3 DNA follows: TGTGCCAGCAGCCCCGGTCCCGGTGATTGGCCGGAGCAGTACTTC. Protein: CASSPGPGDWPEQYF.

This clonotype was seen a handful of times. The chain uses TRBV6-1 and TRBJ2-2, with no clear D. CDR3 length: 13 amino acids. The germline V gene encodes CDR1 MNHNS and CDR2 SASEGT. V was clipped by 5 bases and J by 8 bases, with 12 bases between them. The CDR3 loop reads CASSPFEKGELFF. DNA for the CDR3: TGTGCCAGCAGTCCTTTCGAGAAGGGGGAGCTGTTTTTT.

This clonotype was detected ten times or more. The gene calls are TRBV6-1 and TRBJ1-5, with D possibly TRBD1 on 5 matching bases. The CDR3 sequence is 17 residues long. Deletions cut 6 bases from V and 4 bases from J, with 22 bases between. CDR1 and CDR2 (germline): MNHNS, SASEGT. This CDR3 is CASRPIGRGISNQPQHF. The CDR3 DNA reads as TGTGCCAGCAGGCCCATCGGAAGGGGCATTTCTAATCAGCCCCAGCATTTT.

Ten or more counts support this clonotype. The chain employs TRBV2 and TRBJ2-1; TRBD2 might be the D (6 bases). The ends were cut back, 6 bases at V and 13 bases at J, with 19 bases in the middle. Germline V gene sequence: CDR1 SNHLY, CDR2 FYNNEI. The CDR3 has 13 residues. DNA of the CDR3: TGTGCCAGCAGCTATAAACTAGGAGGGGAACAGTTCTTC. Translating gives CASSYKLGGEQFF.

This clonotype was seen many times. The genes are TRBV15 and TRBJ2-2, with 7 bases aligning to TRBD1. V gave up 3 bases and J gave up 4 bases; unmatched junction bases: 8. CDR1 and CDR2 (germline): LNHNV, YYDKDF (reference sequence). This CDR3 comprises 16 residues. In DNA, the CDR3 is TGTGCCACCAGCAGCCCCCAGGGGGTACTCACCGGGGAGCTGTTTTTT. Translated, it gives CATSSPQGVLTGELFF.

This clonotype has more than one count but fewer than ten. This chain joins TRBV20-1 and TRBJ2-2; 9 bases agree with TRBD1. Germline CDR1 and CDR2: DFQATT and SNEGSKA (reference sequence). V was clipped by 3 bases and J by 4 bases; unmatched bases: 3. CDR3 length: 14 amino acids. The CDR3 protein is CSARTGGATGELFF. CDR3 bases: TGCAGTGCTAGGACAGGGGGGGCCACCGGGGAGCTGTTTTTT.

V and J are TRBV7-9 and TRBJ1-2, with D unresolved. Trimming took 3 bases from V and 3 from J, leaving 8 bases between them. Per the germline V gene, CDR1 is SEHNR and CDR2 is FQNEAQ (reference sequence). This CDR3 comprises 13 residues. Here the CDR3 reads CASSFRGDYGYTF. CDR3 coding DNA: TGTGCCAGCAGCTTTCGGGGTGACTATGGCTACACCTTC. The whole variable domain, remainder taken from reference TRBV7-9 and TRBJ1-2, is DTGVSQNPRHKITKRGQNVTFRCDPISEHNRLYWYRQTLGQGPEFLTYFQNEAQLEKSRLLSDRFSAERPKGSFSTLEIQRTEQGDSAMYLCASSFRGDYGYTFGSGTRLTVV.

In its sample, this clonotype was seen many times. The chain carries TRBV5-1 and TRBJ2-1, with 12 bases that match TRBD2. The CDR3 runs to 15 residues. CDR1 is SGHRS, CDR2 YFSETQ, per germline. J lost 8 bases, V lost 5 bases, and 8 bases had no gene match. The CDR3 DNA follows: TGCGCCAGCAGGACTAGCGGGGGCCTCCTCGATGAGCAGTTCTTC. Its translation: CASRTSGGLLDEQFF.

The chain joins TRBV10-3 to TRBJ1-1, with TRBD1 as a possible D gene (6 bases). Germline V gene sequence: CDR1 ENHRY, CDR2 SYGVKD. V was clipped by 5 bases and J by 0 bases, with 10 bases between them. This CDR3 is 14 amino acids long. The CDR3 here is CAISTGSMNTEAFF. The CDR3 DNA reads TGTGCCATCAGTACAGGGTCGATGAACACTGAAGCTTTCTTT.

This sequence joins TRBV3-1 and TRBJ2-3, with 11 bases lining up with TRBD2. In germline, CDR1 is LGHDT, CDR2 YNNKEL (reference sequence). The CDR3 is 18 residues long. V lost 0 bases and J lost 2; bases outside the gene matches: 7. CDR3 coding DNA: TGTGCCAGCAGCCAAGACTCCCAACTAGCGGGGGACACAGATACGCAGTATTTT. Encoded protein: CASSQDSQLAGDTDTQYF.